This T cell receptor (delta chain) appears in the sequencing data of a study of gamma-delta chains in newborns, infants, children. Study information: Microbial exposure reportedly drives polyclonal innate γδ T cell expansion after birth.

With CATT, TCRdb re-called clones from the reads. The data contain roughly 3,400 delta-chain clones, roughly 1.3% of them singletons. As concerns this clone: The mismatch at residue 4 between this DNA's translation and the TCRdb protein of a much larger clone likely reflects a read error; the protein shown is translated from the DNA.

The CDR3 consists of 19 residues. Germline V gene sequence: CDR1 GEAIGNYY, CDR2 EKD. This sequence joins TRDV2 and TRDJ3, with TRDD3 matching 8 bases. The clonotype was recovered from a child who was a newborn, infant or young child, either healthy, febrile or measles-vaccinated (not recorded which). The sequencing sample was made of blood. Here the CDR3 reads CACGTVLGAVSWDTRQMFF. The CDR3 DNA sequence: TGTGCCTGTGGCACCGTACTGGGGGCCGTCTCCTGGGACACCCGACAGATGTTTTTC.